A single T cell receptor beta chain is shown here with its context. Its cognate antigen is unknown. This sample is part of a study of cytomegalovirus exposure and HLA in healthy donors. Amplification used 60 Vbeta primers and 13 Jbeta primers. Clones were read by immunoSEQ multiplex PCR, and TCRdb kept only the in-frame ones, dropping some. Here the sample spans around 300,000 clones, roughly 70% being singletons. Findings and caveats of the study: Later analysis showed most CMV-associated TCR beta chains appearing HLA-restricted. Productive rates of about 87% or about 30% were seen for most TCR beta V segments in an earlier analysis. Researchers reported in a later analysis that a missense DCLRE1C variant was tied to TCR beta V- and J-gene trimming.

The V end lost 2 bases, the J end lost 7 bases, and 7 bases lay between the germline ends. The CDR3 has 12 residues. Per germline, CDR1 SGHVS and CDR2 FQNEAQ. The rearrangement uses TRBV7-8 and TRBJ2-3, with D tentatively TRBD1 (5 bases). The source is a female donor in good health and CMV-seronegative. Sequenced material: PBMCs. CDR3 DNA sequence: TGTGCCAGCAGCTTAAAGGGGAATACGCAGTATTTT. Protein product: CASSLKGNTQYF.